This T cell receptor (beta chain) is from a study of blood T cell repertoires in COVID-19. Study background: The origin of the acute and convalescent COVID-19 samples was the United States, Italy and Spain.

TCRdb's copy holds only in-frame clones and misses some; the assay was immunoSEQ multiplex PCR. The table has under 450,000 clones, around 88% seen once. The length of the CDR3 is 11 residues. V trimming: 1 base; J trimming: 9 bases; junction bases outside the gene matches: 0. Germline loops: CDR1 MNHNS, CDR2 SASEGT. Seattle cases were enrolled at active infection and followed longitudinally. The sequenced sample was peripheral blood. The V call is TRBV6-1, the J call TRBJ2-7, with 7 nucleotides matching TRBD2. The clonotype was recovered from a woman aged 50 to 60 with COVID-19, enrolled during active disease. The CDR3 spells CASSEGGGQYF. The CDR3 DNA sequence: TGTGCCAGCAGTGAAGGGGGGGGGCAGTACTTC.